What follows are 27 T cell receptor beta chains derived from one specimen sequenced in a study of blood T cell repertoires in COVID-19. The assay was immunoSEQ multiplex PCR, and TCRdb's table has in-frame clones only and misses some. Altogether a few hundred thousand clones are present, 80% to 95% being singletons, with the ten largest covering 6% to 7%. Sequenced sample: peripheral blood. All receptors derive from a woman aged 25 to 39 with COVID-19, enrolled during active disease.

This clone was seen many times. The V gene is TRBV24-1, the J gene TRBJ2-2; D remains unclear. There are 11 residues in the CDR3. Germline CDR1 KGHDR, CDR2 SFDVKD. The CDR3, as DNA: TGTGAGCTATTGAACACCGGGGAGCTGTTTTTT. Translation: CELLNTGELFF.

The chain employs TRBV7-9 and TRBJ1-4; TRBD1 aligns across 7 bases. This CDR3 has 13 amino acids. In germline, CDR1 is SEHNR, CDR2 FQNEAQ (reference sequence). V trimming: 5 bases; J trimming: 8 bases; junction bases outside the gene matches: 5. As DNA, the CDR3 is TGTGCCAGCAGCAAACGGACAGGCGAAAAACTGTTTTTT. Encoded protein: CASSKRTGEKLFF.

The CDR3: CASSPLRLAGATGELFF. For the CDR3, the DNA is TGTGCCAGCTCACCACTTAGACTAGCGGGAGCCACCGGGGAGCTGTTTTTT. The chain carries TRBV18 and TRBJ2-2; TRBD2 matches at 12 bases. Germline trimming cut 1 base from V and 4 bases from J; bases unmatched to any gene: 4. Per germline, CDR1 KGHSH and CDR2 LQKENI. This CDR3 spans 17 amino acids.

V and J are TRBV6-6 and TRBJ2-5, with TRBD2 matching 8 bases. CDR1 MNHNY and CDR2 SVGAGI come from the germline V gene (reference sequence). The CDR3 has 15 amino acids. V was clipped by 7 bases and J by 2 bases; unmatched bases: 9. The CDR3 protein is CASTRGGRPQETQYF. CDR3 DNA: TGTGCCAGCACCAGGGGCGGGAGGCCACAAGAGACCCAGTACTTC.

The V call is TRBV7-9, the J call TRBJ2-1; no definite D call. CDR3 length: 14 amino acids. Germline-derived CDR1 and CDR2 are SEHNR and FQNEAQ (reference sequence). V was trimmed by 5 bases and J by 7 bases, leaving 15 bases between them. The CDR3 nucleotides read TGTGCCAGCAGCCTTAGTAACTCCGGGAATGAGCAGTTCTTC. This sequence encodes CASSLSNSGNEQFF.

This clone appeared a single time. The chain uses TRBV28 and TRBJ2-7; 10 nucleotides agree with TRBD2. The CDR3 extends over 16 amino acids. Unmatched junction bases numbered 13, after V lost 8 bases and J lost 3 bases. The germline CDR1 and CDR2 sequences are MDHEN and SYDVKM. CDR3 sequence reads: CASGARLASGSYEQYF. The DNA for the CDR3 is TGTGCCAGCGGGGCTCGGTTGGCTAGCGGGAGCTACGAGCAGTACTTC.

In its sample, this clone was seen once. V and J are TRBV5-1 and TRBJ1-2; 11 positions match TRBD1. The V gene's germline CDR1 is SGHRS and CDR2 YFSETQ. CDR3 length: 16 amino acids. After removal of 4 bases from V and 1 base from J, the junction contained 6 bases not matched to a gene. CDR3 coding DNA: TGCGCCAGCAGCCAAGGGACAGGGGGAAGTAACTATGGCTACACCTTC. Translation gives CASSQGTGGSNYGYTF.

As regards this clone: This specimen includes other DNA sequences encoding the same CDR3. The J gene is TRBJ1-4, the V gene TRBV30, with unresolved D. The germline gives CDR1 GTSNPN, CDR2 SVGIG (reference sequence). The CDR3 contains 12 residues. The ends were cut back, 0 bases at V and 8 bases at J, with 7 bases in the middle. The CDR3 reads CAWSVSGEKLFF. As DNA, the CDR3 is TGTGCCTGGAGTGTATCGGGGGAAAAACTGTTTTTT.

The CDR3 nucleotides read TGCAGCGTTGAAGATCCAGCGGTCAGGTATACGCAGTATTTT. As protein: CSVEDPAVRYTQYF. The genes are TRBV29-1 and TRBJ2-3, with a tentative D call TRBD2 (5 bases). This CDR3 is built from 14 residues. Looked up from germline, CDR1 is SQVTM and CDR2 is ANQGSEA. With 0 bases removed from V and 7 bases from J, the gap between germline ends came to 14 bases.

The gene calls are TRBV5-6 and TRBJ2-7, with 8 bases that match TRBD2. V dropped 0 bases and J dropped 2; count of bases not matched to a gene: 1. CDR3 size: 14 residues. Germline values: CDR1 SGHDT, CDR2 YYEEEE. CDR3 protein: CASSLAGGAYEQYF. CDR3 nucleotides: TGTGCCAGCAGCTTGGCGGGAGGGGCCTACGAGCAGTACTTC.

The CDR3 reads CASQRGPYNEQFF. CDR3 in DNA: TGTGCCTCCCAGCGGGGCCCCTACAATGAGCAGTTCTTC. The V call is TRBV30, the J call TRBJ2-1; 7 positions agree with TRBD2. V gave up 7 bases and J gave up 2 bases; unmatched junction bases: 5. The CDR3 runs to 13 residues. CDR1 GTSNPN and CDR2 SVGIG come from the germline V gene (reference sequence).

This chain joins TRBV10-3 and TRBJ2-7; 9 positions agree with TRBD1. V trimming: 8 bases; J trimming: 2 bases; junction bases outside the gene matches: 4. This CDR3 has 13 residues. Germline V gene data show CDR1 as ENHRY and CDR2 as SYGVKD. The CDR3 loop reads CAIGGTGTYEQYF. The CDR3 DNA reads TGTGCCATCGGGGGGACAGGGACCTACGAGCAGTACTTC.

The J gene is TRBJ2-1, the V gene TRBV20-1; TRBD2 aligns across 7 bases. Germline loops: CDR1 DFQATT, CDR2 SNEGSKA (reference sequence). The CDR3 sequence is 16 residues long. J was trimmed by 0 bases and V by 3 bases; bases with no gene match: 8. In DNA form, the CDR3 reads TGCAGTGCTAGTCTAGCGGCCCGCCACTCCTACAATGAGCAGTTCTTC. Amino acids: CSASLAARHSYNEQFF.

The CDR3 protein is CAISAQQVVGTGELFF. As DNA, the CDR3 is TGTGCCATCAGTGCTCAACAGGTGGTAGGCACCGGGGAGCTGTTTTTT. The rearrangement links TRBV10-3 to TRBJ2-2; weak D call: TRBD1 (5 bases). The CDR3 has 16 amino acids. The germline V gene encodes CDR1 ENHRY and CDR2 SYGVKD. Deletions cut 4 bases from V and 4 bases from J, with 16 bases between.

The table lists this clone with a count of one. The chain combines TRBV11-1 with TRBJ2-3; 11 bases match TRBD1. This CDR3 contains 16 residues. V trimming: 4 bases; J trimming: 4 bases; junction bases outside the gene matches: 7. Germline CDR1 SGHAT, CDR2 FQDESV (reference sequence). In DNA, the CDR3 is TGTGCCAGCAGCTCCGCCCGGACAGGGGGCGCAGATACGCAGTATTTT. As protein: CASSSARTGGADTQYF. The whole variable domain, remainder taken from reference TRBV11-1 and TRBJ2-3, is EAEVAQSPRYKITEKSQAVAFWCDPISGHATLYWYRQILGQGPELLVQFQDESVVDDSQLPKDRFSAERLKGVDSTLKIQPAELGDSAMYLCASSSARTGGADTQYFGPGTRLTVL.

This chain uses TRBV19 with TRBJ2-3; possible D gene TRBD1, 6 bases. Germline CDR1 is LNHDA and CDR2 is SQIVND (reference sequence). The CDR3 consists of 14 residues. V was cut by 3 bases and J by 8 bases, with 15 bases left in between. CDR3 protein: CASSMRRQESTQYF. Written as DNA, the CDR3 is TGTGCCAGTAGTATGCGGAGACAGGAGTCTACGCAGTATTTT.

The genes are TRBV2 and TRBJ1-6; no firm D call. CDR1 is SNHLY and CDR2 is FYNNEI in the germline V gene. This CDR3 has 14 residues. V was cut by 4 bases and J by 8 bases, with 12 bases left in between. The CDR3 loop reads CASSGGRGDSPLHF. The CDR3 DNA sequence: TGTGCCAGCAGTGGAGGCCGGGGTGATTCACCCCTCCACTTT.

The chain employs TRBV5-4 and TRBJ2-5; D might be TRBD1 (5 bases). Per the germline V gene, CDR1 is SGHNT and CDR2 is YYREEE (reference sequence). V shed 2 bases and J shed 2 bases, with 10 bases lying between them. CDR3 length equals 14 residues. The CDR3 spells CASSFSAGQETQYF. The CDR3, as DNA: TGTGCCAGCAGCTTTTCCGCAGGGCAAGAGACCCAGTACTTC.

V and J are TRBV19 and TRBJ2-5, with TRBD1 matching 12 bases. Germline CDR1 and CDR2: LNHDA and SQIVND (reference sequence). This CDR3 has 15 amino acids. Losses at the gene ends were 5 bases for V and 6 bases for J; bases not matched to a gene: 7. The CDR3 DNA follows: TGTGCCAGTAGTTTCCGGGACAGGGGGCAGAAGACCCAGTACTTC. As protein: CASSFRDRGQKTQYF.

The chain is built from TRBV2 and TRBJ1-1; 10 nucleotides align to TRBD1. Losses at the gene ends were 6 bases for V and 0 bases for J; bases not matched to a gene: 4. The length of the CDR3 is 15 residues. Germline loops: CDR1 SNHLY, CDR2 FYNNEI. The CDR3 loop reads CASRRDRGLNTEAFF. CDR3 nucleotides: TGTGCCAGCAGGAGGGACAGGGGACTGAACACTGAAGCTTTCTTT.

Only a few counts were recorded for this clone. This chain links TRBV27 with TRBJ1-4; D unclear. V lost 4 bases to trimming and J lost 7 bases, with 19 bases between them. The length of the CDR3 is 16 residues. CDR1 is MNHEY and CDR2 is SMNVEV in the germline V gene (reference sequence). The CDR3 bases are TGTGCCAGCAGTTCCCTATCTGCGTCGTTTGGTGAAAAACTGTTTTTT. Protein sequence: CASSSLSASFGEKLFF.

V gene TRBV6-2 or TRBV6-3 combines with J gene TRBJ2-2, with 7 nucleotides matching TRBD2. Germline CDR1 and CDR2: MNHEY and SVGEGT. The CDR3 extends over 15 amino acids. J gave up 1 base and V 4 bases, and 3 bases lay outside the gene matches. CDR3 protein: CASSFRGRNTGELFF. In DNA, the CDR3 is TGTGCCAGCAGTTTTCGCGGGAGGAACACCGGGGAGCTGTTTTTT.

Regarding this clone: Relative to the germline gene, one junction end is altered; a read error may explain this. The chain combines TRBV27 with TRBJ2-7, with 10 bases matching TRBD1. This CDR3 region has 13 residues. Germline V gene lookup returns CDR1 MNHEY and CDR2 SMNVEV (reference sequence). CDR3 nucleotides: TGTGCCAGCAGTTTCCTTAAGGGACAGGGGATGGACTTC. Translation: CASSFLKGQGMDF.

The chain is built from TRBV30 and TRBJ2-5; maybe TRBD2 (5 bases). There are 13 residues in the CDR3. The V end lost 5 bases, the J end lost 3 bases, and 13 bases lay between the germline ends. Germline V gives CDR1 GTSNPN, CDR2 SVGIG (reference sequence). DNA for the CDR3: TGTGCCTGGTCCCCGGGGTTGGAAGAGACCCAGTACTTC. Amino acids: CAWSPGLEETQYF.

This clone was counted a single time. This chain connects TRBV5-5 to TRBJ2-1; D might be TRBD1 (6 bases). Germline loops: CDR1 SGHKS, CDR2 YYEKEE (reference sequence). V lost 2 bases and J 13 bases, leaving 25 bases between the germline ends. CDR3 length: 16 residues. The CDR3 protein is CASSFLLGAQSSVQFF. CDR3 nucleotides: TGTGCCAGCAGCTTTCTCTTGGGGGCCCAAAGTAGCGTACAGTTCTTC.

The rearrangement uses TRBV6-5 and TRBJ2-5; D is uncertain. The germline V gene encodes CDR1 MNHEY and CDR2 SVGAGI. Trimming removed 5 bases from V and 2 bases from J, with 15 bases in between. The CDR3 sequence is 15 residues long. The CDR3 region is CASSPPTRKQETQYF. The CDR3 region has the DNA TGTGCCAGCAGTCCCCCCACCAGAAAACAAGAGACCCAGTACTTC.

The chain links TRBV29-1 to TRBJ2-1; TRBD2 matches at 9 bases. With 7 bases clipped from V and 3 bases from J, the junction kept 16 bases outside the gene matches. The CDR3 consists of 17 residues. CDR1 is SQVTM, CDR2 ANQGSEA, per germline. The CDR3 DNA reads TGCAGCGCCGTGGGGTGGAGGCGGGAGGGTATCTACAATGAGCAGTTCTTC. Its protein is CSAVGWRREGIYNEQFF.